Shown below are 14 T cell receptor beta chains from a single sample sequenced in a study of OX40 agonist ivuxolimab in advanced cancers. TCRdb keeps only in-frame clones here, not all; method: immunoSEQ multiplex PCR. The repertoire consists of about 82,000 clones, with approximately 87% occurring once and the leading ten covering 0.75% to 1%. The sample was CD4+ or CD8+ T cells sorted from blood, taken in a trial of the OX40 agonist ivuxolimab. Source of these receptors: an adult with an advanced solid tumor such as melanoma, head and neck, liver or kidney cancer.

This rearrangement joins TRBV5-6 to TRBJ2-5, with D tentatively TRBD1 (6 bases). This CDR3 comprises 15 residues. Germline V CDR1 and CDR2: SGHDT, YYEEEE. V dropped 0 bases and J dropped 1 base, with 10 bases sitting between them. The CDR3 sequence is CASSLGRQVQETQYF. The CDR3 region has the DNA TGTGCCAGCAGCTTGGGGCGACAGGTCCAAGAGACCCAGTACTTC. The full variable domain, its missing parts supplied by reference TRBV5-6 and TRBJ2-5, is DAGVTQSPTHLIKTRGQQVTLRCSPKSGHDTVSWYQQALGQGPQFIFQYYEEEERQRGNFPDRFSGHQFPNYSSELNVNALLLGDSALYLCASSLGRQVQETQYFGPGTRLLVL.

This clone was picked up one time. V usage is TRBV7-9 and J usage is TRBJ2-5, with D possibly TRBD1 on 5 matching bases. V gave up 10 bases and J gave up 3 bases, with 15 bases separating them. CDR1 is SEHNR, CDR2 FQNEAQ, per germline (reference sequence). CDR3 size: 13 residues. CDR3 residues: CATSGFSKETQYF. DNA for the CDR3: TGTGCCACCTCAGGGTTTTCTAAAGAGACCCAGTACTTC.

The CDR3 DNA follows: TGCGCCAGCAGCCAAGAAGGGGGGTCTATGAGAGAGACCCAGTACTTC. This sequence encodes CASSQEGGSMRETQYF. The chain recombines TRBV4-1 with TRBJ2-5; D is tentatively TRBD1 or TRBD2 (6 bases each). The V and J ends lost 0 bases and 4 bases respectively, with 15 bases between them. Germline loops: CDR1 MGHRA, CDR2 YSYEKL. CDR3 length: 16 residues.

The chain has TRBV5-6 and TRBJ1-1; D ambiguous. The CDR3 consists of 15 residues. Germline values: CDR1 SGHDT, CDR2 YYEEEE. Trimming took off 6 bases at V and 1 base at J, with 16 bases between the two ends. CDR3 sequence reads: CASTAGGWTNTEAFF. Written as DNA, the CDR3 is TGTGCCAGCACCGCGGGAGGGTGGACGAACACTGAAGCTTTCTTT.

CDR3 loop: CASSPGTGGEETQYF. CDR3 DNA: TGTGCCAGCAGCCCCGGGACAGGGGGCGAAGAGACCCAGTACTTC. V is TRBV11-1 and J is TRBJ2-5; 12 positions match TRBD1. Trimming at V came to 5 bases and at J to 3 bases, leaving 4 bases not matched to a gene. The CDR3 loop spans 15 amino acids. Germline CDR1 SGHAT, CDR2 FQDESV (reference sequence).

The chain combines TRBV7-9 with TRBJ1-6; possible D gene TRBD1, 5 bases. The germline gives CDR1 SEHNR, CDR2 FQNEAQ (reference sequence). The V gene lost 5 bases and the J gene lost 5 bases, with 16 bases spanning the gap. The length of the CDR3 is 16 residues. CDR3 in amino acids: CASSPRGVVNNSPLHF. The DNA for the CDR3 is TGTGCCAGCAGCCCCCGGGGGGTAGTGAATAATTCACCCCTCCACTTT.

This rearrangement joins TRBV4-3 to TRBJ2-2; 7 bases fit TRBD1. V shed 2 bases, J shed 5 bases, and the junction held 5 bases outside the gene matches. CDR3 length: 15 residues. The germline CDR1 and CDR2 sequences are LGHNA and YSLEER. CDR3 loop: CASSQMGQSTGELFF. The CDR3 coding sequence is TGCGCCAGCAGCCAAATGGGACAGTCTACCGGGGAGCTGTTTTTT.

This sequence joins TRBV7-2 and TRBJ2-7, with TRBD2 matching over 8 bases. Germline V gene data show CDR1 as SGHTA and CDR2 as FQGNSA. CDR3 size: 14 residues. V was pared by 3 bases and J by 4 bases, with 5 bases of the junction left unmatched. CDR3: CASSFDSGVYEQYF. The CDR3 DNA is TGTGCCAGCAGCTTTGATAGCGGGGTATACGAGCAGTACTTC.

This clone was seen only once. The rearrangement links TRBV9 to TRBJ1-2, with TRBD1 as a possible D gene (6 bases). Trimming took 0 bases from V and 4 from J, leaving 13 bases between them. Germline V gives CDR1 SGDLS, CDR2 YYNGEE. The CDR3 consists of 15 residues. This CDR3 reads CASSVGQDSFYGYTF. CDR3 DNA: TGTGCCAGCAGCGTAGGACAGGATTCCTTCTATGGCTACACCTTC.

The J gene is TRBJ1-4, the V gene TRBV30; TRBD1 matches 7 bases. CDR1 GTSNPN and CDR2 SVGIG come from the germline V gene (reference sequence). Losses at the gene ends were 1 base for V and 5 bases for J; bases not matched to a gene: 10. The CDR3 extends over 16 amino acids. CDR3 sequence reads: CAWSASRQGKNEKLFF. In DNA, the CDR3 is TGTGCCTGGAGTGCGTCGAGACAGGGCAAAAATGAAAAACTGTTTTTT.

This chain links TRBV19 with TRBJ1-4, with a possible D match to TRBD1 (5 bases). Trimming left V 5 bases short and J 1 base short, with 14 bases between. Germline V CDR1 and CDR2: LNHDA, SQIVND (reference sequence). This CDR3 is 16 amino acids long. This CDR3 reads CASSPPPGGTNEKLFF. CDR3 DNA: TGTGCCAGTAGTCCCCCTCCGGGGGGAACTAATGAAAAACTGTTTTTT.

V usage is TRBV5-5 and J usage is TRBJ1-1; possible D gene TRBD1, 6 bases. Germline V lookup: CDR1 SGHKS, CDR2 YYEKEE (reference sequence). The CDR3 extends over 14 amino acids. The V end was cut by 2 bases, the J end by 1 base, with 9 bases between. CDR3 sequence: CASSFEGGNTEAFF. The CDR3 DNA sequence: TGTGCCAGCAGCTTTGAGGGGGGGAACACTGAAGCTTTCTTT.

V usage is TRBV19 and J usage is TRBJ1-5; unclear D gene. Germline V gene lookup returns CDR1 LNHDA and CDR2 SQIVND (reference sequence). V was cut by 8 bases and J by 2 bases, with 19 bases left in between. The CDR3 loop spans 16 amino acids. In DNA, the CDR3 is TGTGCCAGTCGGCAGGCTTATCCTGGGCGCAATCAGCCCCAGCATTTT. It yields the protein CASRQAYPGRNQPQHF.

A single count supports this clone. This chain joins TRBV4-2 and TRBJ2-5; the D gene is possibly TRBD1 (6 bases). Trimming cost V 4 bases and J 2 bases, with 17 bases left between them. The CDR3 loop spans 16 amino acids. Germline-derived CDR1 and CDR2 are LGHNA and YNFKEQ. The CDR3 bases are TGTGCCAGCAGCCCAGCACAGGGCCGATTTCAAGAGACCCAGTACTTC. Encoded protein: CASSPAQGRFQETQYF.